This TCR beta chain was found in a study of T cells after yellow fever vaccination (dated by TCRdb to between 2018 and 2020). Study-level background: The SMART-Seq v4 Ultra Low Input RNA kit was used to prepare libraries from fractions with low cell numbers. To follow T-cell clones before and after primary and booster YFV17D yellow fever vaccination, bulk TCR alpha and beta repertoires were sequenced over time. Two healthy male donors, one aged 18 to 30 and one aged 30 to 40 years, made up the cohort. Bulk PBMC replicates and cell subsets were isolated from blood drawn at multiple timepoints before and after both primary and secondary immunization.

The CDR3 has 14 amino acids, counting the end cysteine and phenylalanine. This entry keeps only the CDR3 DNA: 42 bases, framed from base 1. CDR1 DFQATT and CDR2 SNEGSKA are derived from the germline V gene (reference sequence). Germline trimming amounts to 1 base on V and 10 bases on J, with 7 as the count of junction bases outside the gene matches. Instrument on record: Illumina NovaSeq 6000. Synthesis of TCR cDNA relied on 5'RACE template switching, a step that introduced a universal primer site along with unique molecular identifiers. Priming of cDNA synthesis was performed from both the TCR alpha and TCR beta constant segments. Two PCR steps were used to amplify libraries, with sample barcodes and sequencing adapters being added in the second step. Sequencing of libraries was performed on Illumina HiSeq 2500 (2x100 bp) or NovaSeq (2x150 bp). For the original study's pipeline: MIGEC was used to demultiplex reads and collapse the reads into UMI consensus sequences, and MiXCR was used for V(D)J alignment. Vaccine-responding clonotypes were identified with edgeR using replicate PBMC samples, with FDR below 0.01 and a log2 fold change above 5 up to day 15 being required. Each bulk clonotype received a CD4 or CD8 identity based on whether the sequenced CD4 or CD8 repertoire contained that clonotype at higher abundance. The raw public reads went through TCRdb reprocessing: fastp at Q25, MiXCR clone calling, in-frame beta chains kept. CDR3 protein sequences are deduplicated, and each keeps its most common genes and DNA. The V and J calls were not made by the authors but by TCRdb's processing. The sample table lists about 340,000 distinct CDR3 sequences, 3% to 4.5% of them with a count of one. The ten largest clones take up around 24% of the sample.

General conclusions and limits of the study: The secondary T-cell response was found to be weaker but faster than the primary response, with a peak reached on day 5 rather than on day 15. Most clones expanded after primary vaccination (about 96% of CD4 and around 89% of CD8) were re-detected after the booster, suggesting that broad memory maintenance occurred. A small share of clonotypes occurred in both CD4 and CD8 compartments, likely arising from convergent recombination. Computational filtering was needed because FACS-sorted repertoires could contain abundant contaminating clonotypes from the bulk population. The study included only a couple of donors, which limits how far the findings can be generalized.

Per the publication, the treatment or condition label means: live attenuated yellow fever vaccine strain. At every blood-draw timepoint, two biological replicates of bulk PBMCs were collected. A standard Ficoll-Paque protocol was used to isolate PBMCs from peripheral blood. TriZol was used to extract RNA from bulk PBMCs, from CD4 and CD8 fractions, and from dextramer-positive and dextramer-negative fractions. A word on this clonotype: What antigen it recognizes has not been identified. No much larger clone exists at a distance of one base, and base qualities are not known.

This TCR was recovered from a man between 18 and 35 years old who received the YFV17D yellow fever vaccine. The chain was built from TRBV20-1 and TRBJ2-1, with 10 middle bases fitting TRBD1. Material: PBMCs, obtained 5 days after the yellow fever booster vaccination. The CDR3 region has the sequence CSARVGTGVREQFF. The sequence in DNA is TGCAGTGCTAGAGTGGGGACAGGGGTCAGAGAGCAGTTCTTC.